Listed below are T cell receptor beta chains from one sample, sequenced in a study of shared clonotypes between healthy human individuals. TCRdb's copy holds only in-frame clones and misses some; the assay was immunoSEQ multiplex PCR. Of roughly 2.1 million clones listed, about 93% are singletons. The sample comprised naive CD8+ T cells from PBMCs. Every receptor here comes from a man between 18 and 35 years old in good health. Some clones in this sample may be carry-over from other donors' samples. Each CDR3 is given with its conserved first and last residue. The order of the fields is clone size, J gene, D gene, V gene, CDR3 DNA, CDR3 protein. The D gene is left open where the match is weak. Clone size is given for some rows only: seen once, a few or many times, or a class if the clone is expanded.

>-|TRBJ2-5|-|TRBV4-1
TGCGCCAGCAGCCAAGAGGACCTGGGGGAGGGGGAACAAGAGACCCAGTACTTC
CASSQEDLGEGEQETQYF
>-|TRBJ2-2|-|TRBV7-3
TGTGCCAGCAGCCCCTGGGGGCCGAACACCGGGGAGCTGTTTTTT
CASSPWGPNTGELFF
>-|TRBJ2-7|TRBD1|TRBV10-3
TGTGCCATCAGCCGCCTCTATTCGGGACAGACCTACGAGCAGTACTTC
CAISRLYSGQTYEQYF
>-|TRBJ2-5|-|TRBV6-5
TGTGCCACCCTACCGACGGAGACCCAGTACTTC
CATLPTETQYF
>-|TRBJ2-3|-|TRBV2
TGTGCCAGCAGCTCCCGCAACAGCCCTAGGCCTATCACAGATACGCAGTATTTT
CASSSRNSPRPITDTQYF
>-|TRBJ2-2|-|TRBV13
TGTGCCAGCAGCTTGAGGAGCACCGGGGAGCTGTTTTTT
CASSLRSTGELFF
>-|TRBJ2-1|TRBD2|TRBV19
TGTGCCAGTAGTGTTAGCGGGAGGGAGTACAATGAGCAGTTCTTC
CASSVSGREYNEQFF
>-|TRBJ2-6|TRBD1|TRBV4-2
TGTGCCAGCAGCCAAGGCACAGGGGGCGCTGGGGCCAACGTCCTGACTTTC
CASSQGTGGAGANVLTF
>-|TRBJ2-7|TRBD1|TRBV5-6
TGTGCCAGCAGCCCTGTGACAGGGCACCCTTCCGAGCAGTACTTC
CASSPVTGHPSEQYF
>-|TRBJ2-7|-|TRBV27
TGTGCCAGCAGTTTAATCGGGCCAGACGAGCAGTACTTC
CASSLIGPDEQYF
>-|TRBJ2-2|-|TRBV9
TGTGCCAGCAGCGTAGGAGGTTTCGGGGAGCTGTTTTTT
CASSVGGFGELFF
>-|TRBJ2-2|-|TRBV27
TGTGCCAGCAGTTTTAACAGGGTCGGGGAGCTGTTTTTT
CASSFNRVGELFF
>-|TRBJ1-1|-|TRBV27
TGTGCCAGCAGTTTATCGGGCCTCATCACTGAAGCTTTCTTT
CASSLSGLITEAFF
>once|TRBJ2-7|TRBD1|TRBV5-4
TGTGCCAGCAGCTTGGTCGGGACAGGGGACGAGCAGTACTTC
CASSLVGTGDEQYF
>-|TRBJ1-3|-|TRBV28
TGTGCCAGCAGTTTGTCCCGTTTCTCTGGAAACACCATATATTTT
CASSLSRFSGNTIYF
>-|TRBJ2-1|-|TRBV5-8
TGTGCCAGCAGCTTGGGGGTATACAATGAGCAGTTCTTC
CASSLGVYNEQFF
>once|TRBJ2-1|-|TRBV6-4
TGTGCCGGGTCGGGGTACAATGAGCAGTTCTTC
CAGSGYNEQFF
>-|TRBJ2-1|TRBD2|TRBV13
TGTGCCAGCAGCCCCTCTGTTGACGCTAGCGGAAACAATGAGCAGTTCTTC
CASSPSVDASGNNEQFF
>-|TRBJ1-2|TRBD1|TRBV30
TGTGCCTGGACCGGGGACAGTTACTATGGCTACACCTTC
CAWTGDSYYGYTF
>-|TRBJ1-1|-|TRBV25-1
TGTGCCAGCAGTGAATCCGGGGCTGAAGCTTTCTTT
CASSESGAEAFF
>-|TRBJ2-1|TRBD2|TRBV2
TGTGCCAGCAGTTGGACTAGCGGGAGGAACAATGAGCAGTTCTTC
CASSWTSGRNNEQFF
>-|TRBJ2-3|-|TRBV29-1
TGCAGCGTTGTGGGAGGAGACGTCACAGATACGCAGTATTTT
CSVVGGDVTDTQYF
>-|TRBJ2-7|-|TRBV5-5
TGTGCCAGCAGCTTGGTTGCGGTGGGACACGAGCAGTACTTC
CASSLVAVGHEQYF
>-|TRBJ1-1|-|TRBV4-1
TGCGCCAGCAGCCAAGATGGCTTTGAAGCTTTCTTT
CASSQDGFEAFF
>-|TRBJ2-5|-|TRBV15
TGTGCCACCAGCGGACATCGGGGGCGCCTCCGGGAGACCCAGTACTTC
CATSGHRGRLRETQYF
>-|TRBJ2-2|TRBD1|TRBV9
TGTGCCAGCAGCGAGGGACAGGGGTTTCTAGCGGGTTACATCGGGGAGCTGTTTTTT
CASSEGQGFLAGYIGELFF
>-|TRBJ2-7|-|TRBV4-3
TGCGCCAGCAGCCAAGACCAAGGGGTCGCGGTTCCCTACGAGCAGTACTTC
CASSQDQGVAVPYEQYF
>once|TRBJ2-1|TRBD2|TRBV27
TGTGCCAGCAGTCACACACAGGGACTAGCGGGAGGGGATGAGCAGTTCTTC
CASSHTQGLAGGDEQFF
>once|TRBJ1-1|TRBD1|TRBV19
TGTGCCAGTAGCCTACAGGGGTGGACTGAAGCTTTCTTT
CASSLQGWTEAFF
>-|TRBJ2-7|TRBD1|TRBV7-9
TGTGCCATCCAGGGGGCCGACGAGCAGTACTTC
CAIQGADEQYF
>-|TRBJ2-7|TRBD1|TRBV2
TGTGCCGGAGAGGACAGGGGGCAGGCGTACGAGCAGTACTTC
CAGEDRGQAYEQYF